This TCR beta chain was recovered during a study of blood T cell repertoires in COVID-19. Enrollees, about 18 to 100 years old, lived in 24 US areas. Each participant's cohort was designated according to participant-reported clinical history. Symptom resolution, clearance, or two negative PCRs marked donors in Cohort 3 as recovered. Per the original methods: Nucleated cell number was recorded as an estimate derived from reference gene primer amplification. The assay was immunoSEQ multiplex PCR, and TCRdb's table has in-frame clones only and misses some. The V and J calls and the clone size are those of that table, but D and trimming were determined from the DNA. The repertoire includes approximately 160,000 clones, around 81% of them detected once, and 4.5% to 7.5% sits in the top ten. Per germline, CDR1 SNHLY and CDR2 FYNNEI. Trimming took 1 base from V and 5 from J, leaving 11 bases between them. The CDR3 spans 14 residues.

The chain joins TRBV2 to TRBJ1-1, with no clear D. The origin of this receptor is a man aged 35 to 55 who had recovered from COVID-19. Sample: PBMCs or T cells enriched from blood (not recorded which). CDR3 region: CASSEGEGWTEAFF. CDR3 bases: TGTGCCAGCAGTGAAGGGGAGGGTTGGACTGAAGCTTTCTTT.